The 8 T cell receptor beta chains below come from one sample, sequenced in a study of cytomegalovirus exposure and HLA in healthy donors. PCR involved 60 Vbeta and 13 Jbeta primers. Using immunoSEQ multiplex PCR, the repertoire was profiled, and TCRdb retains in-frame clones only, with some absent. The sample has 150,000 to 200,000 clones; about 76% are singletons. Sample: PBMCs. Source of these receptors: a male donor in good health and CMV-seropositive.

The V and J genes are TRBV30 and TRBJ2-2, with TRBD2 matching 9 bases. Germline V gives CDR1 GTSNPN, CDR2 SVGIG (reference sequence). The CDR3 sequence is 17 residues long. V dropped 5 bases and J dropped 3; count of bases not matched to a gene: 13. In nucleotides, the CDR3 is TGTGCCTGGGGGCCGGATAGCGGGGGAACGGACACCGGGGAGCTGTTTTTT. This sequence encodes CAWGPDSGGTDTGELFF.

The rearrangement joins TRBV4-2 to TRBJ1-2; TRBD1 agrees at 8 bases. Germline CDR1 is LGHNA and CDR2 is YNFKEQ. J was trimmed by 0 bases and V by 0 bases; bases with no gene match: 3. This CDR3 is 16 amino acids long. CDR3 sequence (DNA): TGTGCCAGCAGCCAAGAGAGGGGACAGGCTAACTATGGCTACACCTTC. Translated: CASSQERGQANYGYTF.

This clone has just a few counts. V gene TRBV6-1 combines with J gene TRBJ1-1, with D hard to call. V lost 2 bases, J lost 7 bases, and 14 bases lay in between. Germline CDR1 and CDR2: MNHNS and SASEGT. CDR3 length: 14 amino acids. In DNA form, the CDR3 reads TGTGCCAGCAGTGAACGTCCACCCCCTATTGAAGCTTTCTTT. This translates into CASSERPPPIEAFF.

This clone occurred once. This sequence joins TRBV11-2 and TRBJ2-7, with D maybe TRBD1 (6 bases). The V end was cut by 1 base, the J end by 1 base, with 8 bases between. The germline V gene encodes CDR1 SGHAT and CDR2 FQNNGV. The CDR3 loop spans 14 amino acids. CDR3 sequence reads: CASSLGDRSYEQYF. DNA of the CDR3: TGTGCCAGCAGCTTAGGCGACAGGTCCTACGAGCAGTACTTC. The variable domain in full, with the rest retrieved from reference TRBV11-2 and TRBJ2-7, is EAGVAQSPRYKIIEKRQSVAFWCNPISGHATLYWYQQILGQGPKLLIQFQNNGVVDDSQLPKDRFSAERLKGVDSTLKIQPAKLEDSAVYLCASSLGDRSYEQYFGPGTRLTVT.

The CDR3 protein is CASSLYGGATNEKLFF. CDR3 nucleotide sequence: TGCGCCAGCAGCTTGTATGGGGGGGCGACTAATGAAAAACTGTTTTTT. This chain uses TRBV5-1 with TRBJ1-4; tentatively, D is TRBD1 (6 bases). Germline lookup yields CDR1 SGHRS and CDR2 YFSETQ. The CDR3 loop spans 16 amino acids. V dropped 1 base and J dropped 2 bases, with 12 bases sitting between them.

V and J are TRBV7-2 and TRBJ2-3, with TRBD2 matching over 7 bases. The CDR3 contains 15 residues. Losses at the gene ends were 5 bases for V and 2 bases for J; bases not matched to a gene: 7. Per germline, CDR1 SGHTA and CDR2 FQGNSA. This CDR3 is CASSPERGLTDTQYF. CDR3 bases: TGTGCCAGCAGCCCTGAGCGGGGTCTCACAGATACGCAGTATTTT. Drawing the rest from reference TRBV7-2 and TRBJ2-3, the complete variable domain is GAGVSQSPSNKVTEKGKDVELRCDPISGHTALYWYRQSLGQGLEFLIYFQGNSAPDKSGLPSDRFSAERTGGSVSTLTIQRTQQEDSAVYLCASSPERGLTDTQYFGPGTRLTVL.

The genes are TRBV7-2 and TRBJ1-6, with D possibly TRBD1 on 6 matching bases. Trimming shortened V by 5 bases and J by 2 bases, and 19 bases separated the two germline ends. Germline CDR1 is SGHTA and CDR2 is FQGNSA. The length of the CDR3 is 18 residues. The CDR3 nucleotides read TGTGCCAGCAGCCTAGACAGGTACGGAACGCCCTATAATTCACCCCTCCACTTT. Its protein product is CASSLDRYGTPYNSPLHF.

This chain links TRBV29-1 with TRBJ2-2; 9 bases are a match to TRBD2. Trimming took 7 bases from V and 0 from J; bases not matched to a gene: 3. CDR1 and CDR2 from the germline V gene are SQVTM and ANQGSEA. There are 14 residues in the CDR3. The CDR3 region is CSALAGANTGELFF. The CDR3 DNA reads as TGCAGCGCATTAGCGGGGGCGAACACCGGGGAGCTGTTTTTT.